These 18 T cell receptor beta chains originate from one sample sequenced in a study of human CD8 memory T cell subsets. UMI-labeled 5' RACE was used, and it produced the TCR beta libraries. TCRdb reanalyzed the 5' RACE reads and collapses them to one entry per CDR3 protein, without DNA. This repertoire includes roughly 7,700 distinct CDR3 sequences. Material: CD8+ T cells from PBMCs. The receptors here all came from a human donor in good health.

The V gene is TRBV12-3 or TRBV12-4, the J gene TRBJ2-7; as DNA is missing, the TRBD1 call by TCRdb cannot be tested. This CDR3 is 12 amino acids long. Here the CDR3 reads CASSGQTYEQYF.

The CDR3 protein is CSATIPTAPRYEQFF. The rearrangement links TRBV20-1 to TRBJ2-1. The V gene's germline CDR1 is DFQATT and CDR2 SNEGSKA (reference sequence). The CDR3 sequence is 15 residues long.

The rearrangement joins TRBV5-4 to TRBJ2-1; TCRdb indicates TRBD1, and absent DNA this call remains unverified. Looked up from germline, CDR1 is SGHNT and CDR2 is YYREEE (reference sequence). The CDR3 length is 14 residues. This CDR3 reads CASSDRGRSNEQFF.

This clonotype shows up as medium-sized by frequency. This chain connects TRBV28 to TRBJ1-1. This CDR3 region has 14 residues. Germline V gene sequence: CDR1 MDHEN, CDR2 SYDVKM. This CDR3 is CASSFRGIATEAFF.

J is TRBJ2-1 and V is TRBV3-1. Germline values: CDR1 LGHDT, CDR2 YNNKEL (reference sequence). The CDR3 length is 15 residues. The CDR3 loop is CASSQVGQLRNEQFF.

This clonotype is labeled medium-sized (0.01 to 0.1%) based on frequency. CDR3 in amino acids: CSVEQGGGTGELFF. The chain is built from TRBV29-1 and TRBJ2-2; TCRdb picks TRBD1, but there is no DNA to check that call. Germline CDR1 reads SQVTM; CDR2 reads ANQGSEA. This CDR3 contains 14 residues.

The chain uses TRBV9 and TRBJ1-6; TCRdb gives TRBD1 as the D gene, but with no DNA this cannot be confirmed. The CDR3 extends over 15 amino acids. Germline lookup yields CDR1 SGDLS and CDR2 YYNGEE. The chain's CDR3 is CASSHLGGSNSPLHF.

This rearrangement joins TRBV5-1 to TRBJ2-7; lacking DNA, the TRBD2 call made by TCRdb goes unchecked. The length of the CDR3 is 17 residues. CDR1 SGHRS and CDR2 YFSETQ come from the germline V gene. CDR3 residues: CASSLYLAGSSSYEQYF. The variable domain in full, completed from reference TRBV5-1 and TRBJ2-7, reads KAGVTQTPRYLIKTRGQQVTLSCSPISGHRSVSWYQQTPGQGLQFLFEYFSETQRNKGNFPGRFSGRQFSNSRSEMNVSTLELGDSALYLCASSLYLAGSSSYEQYFGPGTRLTVT.

Here the CDR3 reads CSVPGTDTYEQYF. The rearrangement uses TRBV29-1 and TRBJ2-7; TCRdb's D gene call, TRBD2, goes unchecked for lack of DNA. CDR1 is SQVTM and CDR2 is ANQGSEA in the germline V gene. The CDR3 is 13 amino acids.

This chain uses TRBV6-2 or TRBV6-3 with TRBJ2-7. The CDR3 is made up of 12 amino acids. CDR1 and CDR2 from the germline V gene are MNHEY and SVGEGT. CDR3 in amino acids: CASSYVLYEQYF.

This sequence joins TRBV7-2 and TRBJ2-7. CDR1 SGHTA and CDR2 FQGNSA come from the germline V gene. The CDR3 is 12 amino acids. This CDR3 is CASSILTYEQYF.

Judged by frequency, this clonotype is medium-sized. This sequence joins TRBV10-2 and TRBJ2-2; TCRdb gives TRBD2 as the D gene, but with no DNA this cannot be confirmed. The germline gives CDR1 WSHSY, CDR2 SAAADI. The CDR3 is 15 residues long. The CDR3 sequence: CASSEWLAGTGELFF.

V is TRBV6-6 and J is TRBJ1-1. Per the germline V gene, CDR1 is MNHNY and CDR2 is SVGAGI (reference sequence). CDR3 length equals 13 residues. The CDR3 loop is CASSYSQSTEAFF.

The rearrangement joins TRBV29-1 to TRBJ1-4; the TRBD1 assignment by TCRdb is unverifiable without DNA. Germline V gene sequence: CDR1 SQVTM, CDR2 ANQGSEA. This CDR3 region has 13 residues. The CDR3 reads CSVKILGHEKLFF.

The genes are TRBV20-1 and TRBJ2-7; the D gene TCRdb calls, TRBD1, cannot be checked with no DNA. Germline-derived CDR1 and CDR2 are DFQATT and SNEGSKA (reference sequence). The CDR3 has 16 residues. The CDR3 reads CSASWPRQGLSYEQYF.

The V call is TRBV7-8, the J call TRBJ2-5; as DNA is missing, the TRBD2 call by TCRdb cannot be tested. Germline V gene lookup returns CDR1 SGHVS and CDR2 FQNEAQ. This CDR3 has 14 residues. The CDR3 sequence: CASSLGLAIETQYF.

This chain joins TRBV3-1 and TRBJ2-1; TCRdb's D gene call, TRBD2, goes unchecked for lack of DNA. This CDR3 is 14 amino acids long. Germline V lookup: CDR1 LGHDT, CDR2 YNNKEL (reference sequence). The CDR3 region is CASSQTGLAGKAFF.

The chain couples TRBV7-9 to TRBJ2-2. CDR3 length: 17 amino acids. Germline V gene data show CDR1 as SEHNR and CDR2 as FQNEAQ (reference sequence). This CDR3 is CASSFPSGFANTGELFF.